These 9 T cell receptor beta chains were all obtained from the same sample, sequenced in a study of vaccination effects on CD4 cells after COVID-19. Assay: immunoSEQ multiplex PCR; the TCRdb copy retains only in-frame clones and omits some. The sample yields over 55,000 clones, 75% to 85% seen once. Antigen-specific CD4+ T cells expanded by the ViraFEST assay with viral peptide pools were then sequenced. Cultured cells yielded isolated CD4+ T cells after around 10 days. Antigen specificity for these receptors is unknown. The starting material was CD4+ T cells from PBMCs cultured with HCoV-229E spike peptides, obtained before COVID-19 vaccination. These TCRs come from a human donor who received a COVID-19 vaccine.

The chain couples TRBV5-4 to TRBJ2-3; D is perhaps TRBD1 or TRBD2 (6 bases each). V lost 1 base and J 6 bases, leaving 12 bases between the germline ends. The CDR3 sequence is 14 residues long. Germline CDR1 SGHNT, CDR2 YYREEE (reference sequence). DNA of the CDR3: TGTGCCAGCAGCTTGTATGGGGGGCGGGATACGCAGTATTTT. This sequence encodes CASSLYGGRDTQYF.

The chain recombines TRBV4-2 with TRBJ1-1; D unresolved. Trimming removed 0 bases at V and 2 bases at J, with 7 bases between. Germline V gives CDR1 LGHNA, CDR2 YNFKEQ. The CDR3 is 14 amino acids. The CDR3 reads CASSQERRNTEAFF. The CDR3, as DNA: TGTGCCAGCAGCCAAGAAAGAAGAAACACTGAAGCTTTCTTT.

The chain recombines TRBV24-1 with TRBJ2-1; D possibly matches TRBD1 or TRBD2 (5 bases each). The CDR3 length is 14 residues. Trimming cost V 8 bases and J 3 bases, with 13 bases left between them. CDR1 is KGHDR, CDR2 SFDVKD, per germline. For the CDR3, the DNA is TGTGCCACCACCGGGGCAGAGGGCTACAATGAGCAGTTCTTC. Translating gives CATTGAEGYNEQFF.

The chain recombines TRBV5-1 with TRBJ1-3, with no clear D. Germline V gives CDR1 SGHRS, CDR2 YFSETQ. The CDR3 contains 16 residues. V shed 0 bases and J shed 0 bases, with 10 bases lying between them. The CDR3 reads CASSLALQNSGNTIYF. The CDR3 coding sequence is TGCGCCAGCAGCTTGGCCCTACAGAACTCTGGAAACACCATATATTTT. Filled out from reference TRBV5-1 and TRBJ1-3, the complete variable domain reads KAGVTQTPRYLIKTRGQQVTLSCSPISGHRSVSWYQQTPGQGLQFLFEYFSETQRNKGNFPGRFSGRQFSNSRSEMNVSTLELGDSALYLCASSLALQNSGNTIYFGEGSWLTVV.

This chain links TRBV7-2 with TRBJ2-5, with TRBD2 identical over 11 bases. This CDR3 region has 16 residues. J gave up 4 bases and V 1 base, and 5 bases lay outside the gene matches. Looked up from germline, CDR1 is SGHTA and CDR2 is FQGNSA. In nucleotides, the CDR3 is TGTGCCAGCAGCTTAGAGCTAGCGGGGGGCGGAGAGACCCAGTACTTC. It translates to CASSLELAGGGETQYF.

This clone was detected a few times. The chain combines TRBV19 with TRBJ1-5, with a weak D call TRBD1 (5 bases). Trimming shortened V by 6 bases and J by 5 bases, and 14 bases separated the two germline ends. Germline V CDR1 and CDR2: LNHDA, SQIVND (reference sequence). The CDR3 loop spans 14 amino acids. The CDR3 sequence: CASSIGQAYQPQHF. CDR3 DNA: TGTGCCAGTAGCATCGGACAAGCCTATCAGCCCCAGCATTTT.

This sequence joins TRBV7-2 and TRBJ1-1, with TRBD1 matching over 7 bases. With V trimmed by 0 bases and J by 5 bases, 9 bases remained unmatched. Germline CDR1 is SGHTA and CDR2 is FQGNSA. This CDR3 comprises 16 residues. This CDR3 is CASSLAPTGKGTEAFF. The CDR3 DNA sequence: TGTGCCAGCAGCTTAGCCCCGACAGGGAAAGGAACTGAAGCTTTCTTT.

The chain joins TRBV7-2 to TRBJ1-2, with 9 bases matching TRBD1. Germline V gene sequence: CDR1 SGHTA, CDR2 FQGNSA. The V and J ends lost 3 bases and 4 bases, in that order; junction bases with no gene match: 3. The CDR3 is 14 residues long. CDR3 DNA: TGTGCCAGCAGCTTTGACAGGGGGGGCTATGGCTACACCTTC. This gives the protein CASSFDRGGYGYTF.

The V gene is TRBV18, the J gene TRBJ2-1; a weak D match, TRBD2 (5 bases). The ends were cut back, 9 bases at V and 7 bases at J, with 16 bases in the middle. Per the germline V gene, CDR1 is KGHSH and CDR2 is LQKENI. The CDR3 spans 13 residues. CDR3 DNA: TGTGCCAGTGAGGGCCCTAACTTAAATGAGCAGTTCTTC. Protein product: CASEGPNLNEQFF.